Each of the 26 T cell receptor beta chains below was sequenced from the same sample in a study of blood T cell repertoires in COVID-19 (dated by TCRdb to about 2020). Library preparation used the immunoSEQ multiplex PCR assay. Here the immuneACCESS table is served through TCRdb, limited to in-frame sequences with V and J called. Missing clones are a known gap in these copies; in checked studies unresolved V genes cover under half, and the rest lacks a known reason. The sample data list about 220,000 clones, and about 79% of these were observed just once. Together, the top ten hold around 9.5% of the sample. Sequencing was carried out using peripheral blood. The receptors originated from a man aged 50 to 59 with active or convalescent COVID-19.

The chain employs TRBV6-2 or TRBV6-3 and TRBJ1-1; 8 bases agree with TRBD1. This CDR3 contains 15 residues. V shed 5 bases, J shed 1 base, and the junction held 6 bases outside the gene matches. Germline assignment: CDR1 MNHEY and CDR2 SVGEGT. CDR3 in amino acids: CASSDMTGANTEAFF. CDR3 nucleotide sequence: TGTGCCAGCAGTGATATGACAGGGGCGAACACTGAAGCTTTCTTT.

The sample holds many counts of this clone. The V gene is TRBV5-1, the J gene TRBJ1-1, with 7 bases identical to TRBD1. This CDR3 is 14 amino acids long. Germline V CDR1 and CDR2: SGHRS, YFSETQ. J gave up 1 base and V 3 bases, and 3 bases lay outside the gene matches. CDR3: CASSSGGQNTEAFF. The CDR3 DNA reads as TGCGCCAGCAGCTCAGGGGGTCAGAACACTGAAGCTTTCTTT.

This chain joins TRBV11-2 and TRBJ2-1; tentatively, D is TRBD1 (6 bases). This CDR3 is built from 15 residues. V lost 3 bases, J lost 3 bases, and 12 bases lay in between. Germline V CDR1 and CDR2: SGHAT, FQNNGV. CDR3 in amino acids: CASSFTGTNYNEQFF. CDR3 DNA: TGTGCCAGCAGCTTTACCGGGACAAACTACAATGAGCAGTTCTTC.

On this clone: This sample includes further DNA sequences coding for the same CDR3. The chain carries TRBV27 and TRBJ1-5; TRBD1 matches 7 bases. The CDR3 contains 13 residues. The germline gives CDR1 MNHEY, CDR2 SMNVEV (reference sequence). With V trimmed by 2 bases and J by 7 bases, 2 bases remained unmatched. For the CDR3, the DNA is TGTGCCAGCAGTTTACAGGGGGGACAGCCCCAGCATTTT. This sequence encodes CASSLQGGQPQHF.

The chain links TRBV7-9 to TRBJ2-3, with a tentative D call TRBD2 (6 bases). The CDR3 has 14 residues. CDR1 SEHNR and CDR2 FQNEAQ come from the germline V gene (reference sequence). V lost 5 bases, J lost 4 bases, and 13 bases lay in between. Written as DNA, the CDR3 is TGTGCCAGCAGCCCTCGGGGGAGTCCAGATACGCAGTATTTT. Translated, it gives CASSPRGSPDTQYF.

This clone was seen more than once but under ten times. As DNA, the CDR3 is TGTGCCAGCAGCCAAGAGTTGGGGCCAGAAGCTTTCTTT. It yields the protein CASSQELGPEAFF. The V call is TRBV3-1 (or the pseudogene TRBV3-2), the J call TRBJ1-1; TRBD1 might be the D (5 bases). The germline V gene has CDR1 LGHDT and CDR2 YNNKEL (reference sequence). The CDR3 contains 13 residues. V was clipped by 0 bases and J by 8 bases, with 10 bases between them.

The chain's CDR3 is CASSLDWARVGWNTEAFF. The CDR3 coding sequence is TGTGCCAGCAGCTTGGATTGGGCCAGGGTTGGGTGGAACACTGAAGCTTTCTTT. The chain recombines TRBV5-6 with TRBJ1-1, with TRBD1 as a possible D gene (5 bases). Trimming left V 0 bases short and J 1 base short, with 19 bases between. The germline V gene encodes CDR1 SGHDT and CDR2 YYEEEE. The CDR3 runs 18 residues.

The J gene is TRBJ2-3, the V gene TRBV28; the D gene is possibly TRBD2 (6 bases). Germline V gene lookup returns CDR1 MDHEN and CDR2 SYDVKM. V was pared by 3 bases and J by 1 base, with 8 bases between. The CDR3 sequence is 14 residues long. The chain's CDR3 is CASSFVAGTDTQYF. CDR3 coding DNA: TGTGCCAGCAGTTTTGTAGCGGGCACAGATACGCAGTATTTT.

The V and J genes are TRBV5-6 and TRBJ1-3, with D perhaps TRBD1 (5 bases). This CDR3 comprises 15 residues. V was cut by 2 bases and J by 1 base, with 10 bases left in between. Per the germline V gene, CDR1 is SGHDT and CDR2 is YYEEEE. The CDR3 DNA is TGTGCCAGCAGCTTTGGAGGGGCTTCTGGAAACACCATATATTTT. Encoded protein: CASSFGGASGNTIYF.

This clone was observed a few times. The gene calls are TRBV11-3 and TRBJ2-1, with TRBD2 matching 9 bases. Trimming removed 3 bases from V and 5 bases from J; junction bases left unmatched: 8. The V gene's germline CDR1 is SGHNT and CDR2 YENEEA. The CDR3 loop spans 16 amino acids. CDR3 in DNA: TGTGCCAGCAGCTTGAGCGGCGGGAGGGAACACAATGAGCAGTTCTTC. It yields the protein CASSLSGGREHNEQFF. The variable domain in full, with the rest retrieved from reference TRBV11-3 and TRBJ2-1, is EAGVVQSPRYKIIEKKQPVAFWCNPISGHNTLYWYLQNLGQGPELLIRYENEEAVDDSQLPKDRFSAERLKGVDSTLKIQPAELGDSAVYLCASSLSGGREHNEQFFGPGTRLTVL.

The V call is TRBV4-2, the J call TRBJ1-2; no reliable D call. The CDR3 has 14 amino acids. CDR1 is LGHNA, CDR2 YNFKEQ, per germline. The V end was cut by 3 bases, the J end by 8 bases, with 16 bases between. CDR3 loop: CASSHLGTPEGYTF. CDR3 in DNA: TGTGCCAGCAGCCACCTTGGTACGCCGGAGGGCTACACCTTC.

The V gene is TRBV6-2 or TRBV6-3, the J gene TRBJ1-1; 8 bases fit TRBD1. The CDR3 sequence is 15 residues long. CDR1 and CDR2 from the germline V gene are MNHEY and SVGEGT. Germline trimming cut 5 bases from V and 4 bases from J; bases unmatched to any gene: 9. CDR3 DNA: TGTGCCAGCAGTACCCGGACAGGGCAGTCCACTGAAGCTTTCTTT. Its protein product is CASSTRTGQSTEAFF.

The rearrangement joins TRBV27 to TRBJ2-6, with D tentatively TRBD2 (6 bases). The CDR3 has 16 residues. Germline CDR1 and CDR2: MNHEY and SMNVEV (reference sequence). Trimming left V 2 bases short and J 0 bases short, with 8 bases between. This CDR3 is CASSLRGTSGANVLTF. CDR3 nucleotide sequence: TGTGCCAGCAGTTTACGGGGGACCTCTGGGGCCAACGTCCTGACTTTC.

The chain carries TRBV28 and TRBJ2-4; 8 bases are a match to TRBD1. The CDR3 runs 14 residues. Germline V CDR1 and CDR2: MDHEN, SYDVKM. The V and J ends lost 4 bases and 3 bases, in that order; junction bases with no gene match: 2. This CDR3 reads CASSSGTGKNIQYF. CDR3 DNA: TGTGCCAGCAGTTCAGGGACAGGCAAAAACATTCAGTACTTC.

With respect to this clone: This same CDR3 is encoded by further DNA sequences in the sample. The chain is built from TRBV5-1 and TRBJ2-5; TRBD1 aligns across 9 bases. V shed 3 bases, J shed 1 base, and the junction held 4 bases outside the gene matches. Germline CDR1 and CDR2: SGHRS and YFSETQ. The CDR3 is 15 amino acids. CDR3 region: CASSSGQGSQETQYF. CDR3 sequence (DNA): TGCGCCAGCAGCTCGGGACAGGGAAGCCAAGAGACCCAGTACTTC.

This clone was seen only once. This chain uses TRBV4-1 with TRBJ1-2; 7 bases map to TRBD1. Trimming cost V 4 bases and J 3 bases; bases outside gene matches: 8. Per the germline V gene, CDR1 is MGHRA and CDR2 is YSYEKL. This CDR3 comprises 15 residues. CDR3 in amino acids: CASSRQGVGDYGYTF. The DNA for the CDR3 is TGCGCCAGCAGCCGGCAGGGGGTAGGGGACTATGGCTACACCTTC.

The chain employs TRBV5-6 and TRBJ2-3; D is perhaps TRBD1 (6 bases). The CDR3 is made up of 15 amino acids. The germline V gene encodes CDR1 SGHDT and CDR2 YYEEEE. V was clipped by 4 bases and J by 2 bases, with 14 bases between them. In DNA form, the CDR3 reads TGTGCCAGCAGCCAGCCAGGGGATATCACAGATACGCAGTATTTT. It codes for CASSQPGDITDTQYF.

J is TRBJ2-3 and V is TRBV7-6, with a tentative D call TRBD2 (7 bases). V shed 0 bases and J shed 4 bases, with 11 bases lying between them. The CDR3 totals 15 residues. Germline V lookup: CDR1 SGHVS, CDR2 FNYEAQ. The CDR3 sequence: CASSLAGGPADTQYF. The CDR3 DNA reads TGTGCCAGCAGCTTAGCGGGGGGGCCTGCAGATACGCAGTATTTT.

The chain recombines TRBV19 with TRBJ1-1, with TRBD1 matching 8 bases. This CDR3 comprises 14 residues. The germline V gene has CDR1 LNHDA and CDR2 SQIVND (reference sequence). The junction had 4 bases not matched to a gene; V was cut back by 3 bases and J by 4 bases. Here the CDR3 DNA reads TGTGCCAGTAGTATCTTGGACAGGGCCACTGAAGCTTTCTTT. Encoded protein: CASSILDRATEAFF.

The DNA of the CDR3 is TGTGCCAGCAGTGAAATGATGGAGGCTAGTCGGGAGCAGTACGTC. Encoded protein: CASSEMMEASREQYV. This chain joins TRBV6-1 and TRBJ2-7; D perhaps matches TRBD2 (5 bases). Trimming left V 2 bases short and J 7 bases short, with 18 bases between. This CDR3 has 15 residues. Germline values: CDR1 MNHNS, CDR2 SASEGT.

This chain links TRBV18 with TRBJ1-1; TRBD1 agrees at 9 bases. Germline-derived CDR1 and CDR2 are KGHSH and LQKENI. The J segment lost 6 bases and the V segment lost 3 bases, leaving 5 bases of the junction unmatched. The CDR3 runs 14 residues. As DNA, the CDR3 is TGTGCCAGCTCACCCACGGACAGGGGCGCTGAAGCTTTCTTT. Its protein product is CASSPTDRGAEAFF.

This chain uses TRBV21-1 with TRBJ1-4; the listed D gene, TRBD1, was not tested against the DNA. TRBV21-1 has pseudogene status. The CDR3 extends over 15 amino acids. In DNA, the CDR3 is TGTGCCAGCAGCAAACCTGACAGGGGGCGGGAAAAACTGTTTTTT. Its translation is CASSKPDRGREKLFF.

This clone came up a few times. The V and J genes are TRBV21-1 and TRBJ1-1. TRBV21-1 is termed a pseudogene. The CDR3 is 13 residues long. The CDR3 coding sequence is TGTGCCAGCAGCAAGGAGGTGAACACTGAAGCTTTCTTT. Encoded protein: CASSKEVNTEAFF.

The chain combines TRBV14 with TRBJ1-2, with D tentatively TRBD1 (5 bases). This CDR3 is built from 13 residues. CDR1 SGHDN and CDR2 FVKESK come from the germline V gene. V was clipped by 4 bases and J by 3 bases, with 9 bases between them. The CDR3 spells CASSPIGDYGYTF. The CDR3 nucleotides read TGTGCCAGCAGCCCAATAGGGGACTATGGCTACACCTTC.

The rearrangement joins TRBV27 to TRBJ1-2; no definite D call. Per the germline V gene, CDR1 is MNHEY and CDR2 is SMNVEV (reference sequence). Trimming took off 3 bases at V and 2 bases at J, with 7 bases between the two ends. The CDR3 is 13 residues long. The CDR3 loop reads CASSFSANYGYTF. The CDR3 nucleotides read TGTGCCAGCAGTTTTAGTGCGAACTATGGCTACACCTTC.

This clone was counted between two and nine times. The chain carries TRBV11-2 and TRBJ2-2; D ambiguous. The CDR3 length is 11 residues. Germline loops: CDR1 SGHAT, CDR2 FQNNGV. The ends were cut back, 7 bases at V and 6 bases at J, with 6 bases in the middle. CDR3 residues: CASTRAGELFF. The CDR3 region has the DNA TGTGCCAGCACTAGAGCCGGGGAGCTGTTTTTT.